The clone carrying this T cell receptor beta chain was detected once. Its antigen is still unknown. This sample was taken from a study of PD-1 blockade in classical Hodgkin lymphoma. Study background: Every 2 weeks, patients got 3 mg/kg intravenous nivolumab.

Specified time point: cycle 4 day 1 (C4D1), after six to seven weeks of nivolumab. In every patient, relapse followed autologous stem cell transplantation, while exposure to brentuximab vedotin differed. Only in-frame clones appear in the TCRdb table, and some are missing; sequencing was by immunoSEQ multiplex PCR. Among about 31,000 clones listed, around 81% were seen once. Study-wide results and caveats: Patients who initiated nivolumab within 1 year of ASCT were excluded. By cycle point C4D1, TCR diversity had risen significantly in CD4+ cells (but not CD8+ cells). It was reported that newly diagnosed patients had less baseline TCR diversity than healthy donors.

With V trimmed by 1 base and J by 3 bases, 5 bases remained unmatched. This CDR3 contains 15 residues. Germline CDR1 reads SGHTS; CDR2 reads YDEGEE. The sample consisted of peripheral blood mononuclear cells (PBMCs), taken before the fourth cycle of nivolumab. The TCR originated in a human donor with classical Hodgkin lymphoma. The chain uses TRBV5-8 and TRBJ2-7; 9 bases line up with TRBD1. The CDR3 region has the DNA TGTGCCAGCAGCTTGTACGGGACAGGGAACTACGAGCAGTACGTC. Its protein product is CASSLYGTGNYEQYV.